One TCR beta chain is described in this entry. These data originate in a study of cytomegalovirus exposure and HLA in healthy donors. Germline CDR1 SGHRS, CDR2 YFSETQ. The length of the CDR3 is 14 residues. Trimming took 0 bases from V and 6 from J; bases not matched to a gene: 5. The assay was immunoSEQ multiplex PCR, and TCRdb's table has in-frame clones only and misses some. The sample lists about 130,000 clones, roughly 90% seen once, with around 3.5% in the top ten. Sequencing was performed on PBMCs. The chain recombines TRBV5-1 with TRBJ1-2; 7 bases are shared with TRBD1. This clonotype was sampled from a man aged 30 to 45 in good health and CMV-seronegative. The CDR3 sequence: CASSLVGGGDGYTF. DNA of the CDR3: TGCGCCAGCAGCTTGGTCGGAGGGGGCGATGGCTACACCTTC.